This paragraph covers one T cell receptor beta chain sequence. Source study methods: For nucleated cells, counts were estimated from reference gene primer amplification. Sequencing was performed with immunoSEQ multiplex PCR; in TCRdb, only in-frame clones are kept and a portion is missing. The DNA gave D and trimming, while V, J and clone size come from that table. The table includes 150,000 or so clones, around 80% detected once. The record originates from a study of blood T cell repertoires in COVID-19. In the study overall: There were acute and convalescent COVID-19 samples, and they came from the United States, Italy and Spain. T cells, B-cell-depleted T cells, or PBMCs provided the cDNA or gDNA that served as material.

The CDR3 has 16 amino acids. The V end lost 2 bases, the J end lost 6 bases, and 16 bases lay between the germline ends. CDR1 and CDR2 from the germline V gene are MNHEY and SVGEGT. What was sequenced was peripheral blood. This clonotype was obtained from a man between 60 and 75 years old with active or convalescent COVID-19. V is TRBV6-2 or TRBV6-3 and J is TRBJ2-2, with D perhaps TRBD1 (6 bases). CDR3 in amino acids: CASSYRDTDIPGELFF. The CDR3 DNA reads as TGTGCCAGCAGTTACCGGGACACCGATATCCCCGGGGAGCTGTTTTTT.